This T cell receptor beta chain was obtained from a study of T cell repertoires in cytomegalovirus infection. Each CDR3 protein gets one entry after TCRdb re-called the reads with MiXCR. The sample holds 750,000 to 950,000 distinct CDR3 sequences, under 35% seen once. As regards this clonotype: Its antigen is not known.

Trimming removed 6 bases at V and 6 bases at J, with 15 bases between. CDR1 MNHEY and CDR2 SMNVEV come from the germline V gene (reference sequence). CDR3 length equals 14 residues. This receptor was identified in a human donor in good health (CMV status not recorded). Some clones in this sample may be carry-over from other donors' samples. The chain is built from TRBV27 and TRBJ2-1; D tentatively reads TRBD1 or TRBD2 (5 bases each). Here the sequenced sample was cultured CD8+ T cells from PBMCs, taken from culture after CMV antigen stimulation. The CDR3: CASSTTGPFNEQFF. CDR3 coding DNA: TGTGCCAGCAGCACCACGGGACCCTTCAATGAGCAGTTCTTC.